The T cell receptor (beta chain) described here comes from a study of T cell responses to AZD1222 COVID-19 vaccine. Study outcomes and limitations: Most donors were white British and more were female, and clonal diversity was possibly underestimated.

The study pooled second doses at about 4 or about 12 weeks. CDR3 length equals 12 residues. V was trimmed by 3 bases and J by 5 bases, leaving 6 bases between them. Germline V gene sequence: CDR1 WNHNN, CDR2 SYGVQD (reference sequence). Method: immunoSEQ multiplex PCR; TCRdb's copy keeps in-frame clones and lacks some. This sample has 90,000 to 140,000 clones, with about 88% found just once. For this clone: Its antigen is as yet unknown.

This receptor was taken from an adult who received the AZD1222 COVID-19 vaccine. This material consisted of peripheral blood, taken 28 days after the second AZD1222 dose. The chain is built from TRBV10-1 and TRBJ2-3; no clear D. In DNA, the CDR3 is TGCGCCAGCAGTGAACCAGGAGATACGCAGTATTTT. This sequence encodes CASSEPGDTQYF.